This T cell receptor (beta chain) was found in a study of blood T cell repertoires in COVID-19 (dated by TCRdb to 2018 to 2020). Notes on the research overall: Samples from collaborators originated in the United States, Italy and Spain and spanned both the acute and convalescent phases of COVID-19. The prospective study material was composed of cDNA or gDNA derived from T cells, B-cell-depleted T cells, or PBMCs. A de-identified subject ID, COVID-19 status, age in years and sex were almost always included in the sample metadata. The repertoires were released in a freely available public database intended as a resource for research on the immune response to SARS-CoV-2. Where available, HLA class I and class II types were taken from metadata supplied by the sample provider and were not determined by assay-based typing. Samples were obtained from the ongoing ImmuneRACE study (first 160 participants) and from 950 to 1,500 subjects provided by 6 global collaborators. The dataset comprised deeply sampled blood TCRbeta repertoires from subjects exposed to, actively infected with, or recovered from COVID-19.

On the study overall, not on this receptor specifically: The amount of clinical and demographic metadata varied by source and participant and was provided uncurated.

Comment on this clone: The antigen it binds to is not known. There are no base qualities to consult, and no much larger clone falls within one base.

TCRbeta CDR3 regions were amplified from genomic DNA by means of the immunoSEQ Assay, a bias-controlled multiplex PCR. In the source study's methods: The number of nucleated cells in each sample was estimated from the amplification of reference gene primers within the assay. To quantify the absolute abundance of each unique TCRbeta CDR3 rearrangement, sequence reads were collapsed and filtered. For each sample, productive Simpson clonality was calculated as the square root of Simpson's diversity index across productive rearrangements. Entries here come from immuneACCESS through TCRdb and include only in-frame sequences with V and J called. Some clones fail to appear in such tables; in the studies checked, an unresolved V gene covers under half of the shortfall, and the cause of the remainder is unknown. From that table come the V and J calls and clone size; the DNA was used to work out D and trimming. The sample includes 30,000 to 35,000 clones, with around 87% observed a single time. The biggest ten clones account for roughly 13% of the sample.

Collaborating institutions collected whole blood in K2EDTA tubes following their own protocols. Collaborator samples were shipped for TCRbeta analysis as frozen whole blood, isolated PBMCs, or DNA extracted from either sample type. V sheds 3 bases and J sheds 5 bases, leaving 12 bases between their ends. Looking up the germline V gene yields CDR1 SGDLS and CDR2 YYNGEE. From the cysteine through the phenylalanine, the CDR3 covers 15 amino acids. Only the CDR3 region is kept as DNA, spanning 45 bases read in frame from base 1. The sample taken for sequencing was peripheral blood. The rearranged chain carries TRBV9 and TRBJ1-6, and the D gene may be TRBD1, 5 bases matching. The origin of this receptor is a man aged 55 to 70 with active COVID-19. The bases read TGTGCCAGCAGCGCAGGAGACAGAGATAATTCACCCCTCCACTTT. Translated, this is CASSAGDRDNSPLHF.